This entry concerns a single T cell receptor (beta chain). The antigen remains undetermined. This sample was taken from a study of OX40 agonist ivuxolimab in advanced cancers. Study observations and caveats: The study observed clonal expansion of CD4+ and CD8+ blood T cells by week 6 at 0.1 to 3.0 mg/kg.

Germline CDR1 reads SGHNT; CDR2 reads YYREEE (reference sequence). This CDR3 region has 16 residues. The germline V and J ends were trimmed by 0 bases and 0 bases, with 11 bases remaining between them. Autoimmune disease history or systemic immunosuppression meant exclusion. This table comes from immunoSEQ multiplex PCR, and its TCRdb copy is limited to in-frame clones, with some not included. In the table there are around 40,000 clones, 70% to 90% of which are singletons. Sequencing was performed on CD4+ or CD8+ T cells sorted from blood, taken in a trial of the OX40 agonist ivuxolimab. This chain links TRBV5-4 with TRBJ2-3; no firm D call. This sequence was found in an adult with an advanced solid tumor such as melanoma, head and neck, liver or kidney cancer. CDR3 bases: TGTGCCAGCAGCTTGGGGCTAGATACTAGCACAGATACGCAGTATTTT. Translation: CASSLGLDTSTDTQYF.